This T cell receptor (beta chain) was retrieved from a study of T-cell memory formation after mild COVID-19. TCRdb ran MiXCR on the 5' RACE reads and lists one entry per CDR3 protein. This sample carries roughly 600,000 distinct CDR3 sequences, more than 15% of them seen once, and the ten largest clones take approximately 12%. In its sample, this clonotype was seen a few times. Germline CDR1 is LGHNA and CDR2 is YSLEER. V lost 0 bases, J lost 8 bases, and 11 bases lay in between. The CDR3 loop spans 14 amino acids. Sequencing was carried out using PBMCs or a T cell subset sorted from them (not recorded which). V gene TRBV4-3 combines with J gene TRBJ2-4; D might be TRBD2 (6 bases). The sequence was collected from an adult woman who had mild COVID-19 (a few samples of this study predate the infection). Cell type and time point are not known. CDR3 coding DNA: TGCGCCAGCAGCCAAGACCCCGGGACTGACATTCAGTACTTC. Translating it yields CASSQDPGTDIQYF.